This T cell receptor (beta chain) was profiled in a study of control samples from healthy donors and cancer patients. TCRdb keeps only in-frame clones here, not all; method: immunoSEQ multiplex PCR. The sample includes 95,000 to 150,000 clones, more than 75% of them seen just once. The sample holds one count of this clone. In the same sample, other DNA sequences code for this CDR3. Deletions cut 0 bases from V and 0 bases from J, with 8 bases between. CDR3 length: 15 amino acids. Germline assignment: CDR1 LGHDT and CDR2 YNNKEL (reference sequence). The chain uses TRBV3-1 (or the pseudogene TRBV3-2) and TRBJ1-1; D is uncertain. This sequence was found in a man in his forties or fifties in good health. Sample: blood. Written as DNA, the CDR3 is TGTGCCAGCAGCCAAGAAGGCGGAATGAACACTGAAGCTTTCTTT. Its translation is CASSQEGGMNTEAFF.